This TCR beta chain was sequenced during a study of T cell responses to AZD1222 COVID-19 vaccine. Produced via immunoSEQ multiplex PCR; TCRdb's table is partial and in-frame only. The table shows some 110,000 clones, with about 90% occurring only once. CDR3 size: 17 residues. Germline values: CDR1 MDHEN, CDR2 SYDVKM. The V end was cut by 5 bases, the J end by 0 bases, with 17 bases between. The sequenced sample was peripheral blood, obtained on day 0 of AZD1222 vaccination. The chain is built from TRBV28 and TRBJ1-3; perhaps TRBD1 as D (5 bases). The receptor's source is an adult in good health. CDR3 loop: CASSRVARGSSGNTIYF. DNA for the CDR3: TGTGCCAGCAGTAGAGTGGCAAGGGGCAGCTCTGGAAACACCATATATTTT.